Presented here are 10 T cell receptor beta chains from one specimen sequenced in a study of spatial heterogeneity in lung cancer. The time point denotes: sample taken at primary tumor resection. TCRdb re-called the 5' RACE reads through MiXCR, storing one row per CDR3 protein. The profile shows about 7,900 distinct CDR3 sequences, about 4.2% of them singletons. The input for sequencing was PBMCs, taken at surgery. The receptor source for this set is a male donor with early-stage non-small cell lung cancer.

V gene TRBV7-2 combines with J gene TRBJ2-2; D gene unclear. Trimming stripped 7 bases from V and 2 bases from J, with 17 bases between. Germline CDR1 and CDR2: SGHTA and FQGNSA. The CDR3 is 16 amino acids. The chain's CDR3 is CASTIKRVFNTGELFF. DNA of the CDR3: TGTGCCAGCACCATAAAACGGGTATTCAACACCGGGGAGCTGTTTTTT.

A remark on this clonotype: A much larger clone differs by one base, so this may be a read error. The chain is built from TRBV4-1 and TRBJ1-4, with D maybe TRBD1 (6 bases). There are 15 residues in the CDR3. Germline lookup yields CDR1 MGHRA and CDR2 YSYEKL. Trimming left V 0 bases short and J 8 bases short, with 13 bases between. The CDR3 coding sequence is TGCGCCAGCAGCCAAGACGGAGGGGGATGGGAAAAACTGTTTTTT. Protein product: CASSQDGGGWEKLFF.

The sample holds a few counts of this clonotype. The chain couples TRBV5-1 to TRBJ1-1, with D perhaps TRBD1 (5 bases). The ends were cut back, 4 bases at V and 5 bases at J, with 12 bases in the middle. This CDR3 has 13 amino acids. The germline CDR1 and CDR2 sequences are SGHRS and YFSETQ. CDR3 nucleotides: TGCGCCAGCAGCCCGGAAGGGGATACTGAAGCTTTCTTT. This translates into CASSPEGDTEAFF. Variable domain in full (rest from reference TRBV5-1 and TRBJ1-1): KAGVTQTPRYLIKTRGQQVTLSCSPISGHRSVSWYQQTPGQGLQFLFEYFSETQRNKGNFPGRFSGRQFSNSRSEMNVSTLELGDSALYLCASSPEGDTEAFFGQGTRLTVV.

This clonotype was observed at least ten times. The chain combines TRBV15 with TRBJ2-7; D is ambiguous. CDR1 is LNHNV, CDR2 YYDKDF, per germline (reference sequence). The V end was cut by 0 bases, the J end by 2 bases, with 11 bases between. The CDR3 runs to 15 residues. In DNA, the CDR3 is TGTGCCACCAGCAGAGATAGTTCCGGACCCTACGAGCAGTACTTC. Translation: CATSRDSSGPYEQYF.

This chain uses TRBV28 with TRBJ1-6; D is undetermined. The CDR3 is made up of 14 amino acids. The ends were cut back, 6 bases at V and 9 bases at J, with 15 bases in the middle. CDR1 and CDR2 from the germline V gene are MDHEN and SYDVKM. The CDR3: CASSPPARGSPLHF. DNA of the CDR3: TGTGCCAGCAGCCCCCCGGCTCGGGGTTCACCCCTCCACTTT. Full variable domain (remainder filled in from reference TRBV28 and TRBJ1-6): DVKVTQSSRYLVKRTGEKVFLECVQDMDHENMFWYRQDPGLGLRLIYFSYDVKMKEKGDIPEGYSVSREKKERFSLILESASTNQTSMYLCASSPPARGSPLHFGNGTRLTVT.

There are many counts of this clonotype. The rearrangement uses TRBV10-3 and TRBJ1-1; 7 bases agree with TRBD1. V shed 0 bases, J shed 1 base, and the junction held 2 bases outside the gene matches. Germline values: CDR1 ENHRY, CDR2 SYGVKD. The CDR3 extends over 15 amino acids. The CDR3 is CAISESGQTNTEAFF. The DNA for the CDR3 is TGTGCCATCAGTGAGTCGGGACAGACGAACACTGAAGCTTTCTTT.

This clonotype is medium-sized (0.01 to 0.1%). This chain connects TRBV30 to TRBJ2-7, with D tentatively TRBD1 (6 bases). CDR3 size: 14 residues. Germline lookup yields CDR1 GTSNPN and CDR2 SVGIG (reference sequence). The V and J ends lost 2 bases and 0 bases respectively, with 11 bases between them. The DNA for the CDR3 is TGTGCCTGGAGTACAGGGAGTAGCTCCTACGAGCAGTACTTC. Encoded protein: CAWSTGSSSYEQYF.

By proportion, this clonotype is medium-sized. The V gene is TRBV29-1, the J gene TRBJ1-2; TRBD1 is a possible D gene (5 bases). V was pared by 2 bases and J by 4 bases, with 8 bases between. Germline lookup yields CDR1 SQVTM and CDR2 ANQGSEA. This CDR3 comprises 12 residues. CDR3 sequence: CSVELGGYGYTF. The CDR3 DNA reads TGCAGCGTTGAATTGGGGGGCTATGGCTACACCTTC.

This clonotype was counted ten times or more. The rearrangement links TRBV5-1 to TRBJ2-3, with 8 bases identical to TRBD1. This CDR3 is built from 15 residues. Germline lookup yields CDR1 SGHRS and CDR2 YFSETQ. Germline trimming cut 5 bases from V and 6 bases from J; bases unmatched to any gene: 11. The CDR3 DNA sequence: TGCGCCAGCAGTAAAGAGGACAGGGCGCGGGATACGCAGTATTTT. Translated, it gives CASSKEDRARDTQYF.

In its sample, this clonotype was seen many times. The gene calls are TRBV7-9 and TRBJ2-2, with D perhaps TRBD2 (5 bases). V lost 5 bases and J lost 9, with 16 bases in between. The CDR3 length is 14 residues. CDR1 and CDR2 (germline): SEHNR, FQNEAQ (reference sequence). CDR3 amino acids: CASSPDRSGRELFF. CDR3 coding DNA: TGTGCCAGCAGCCCGGATAGGTCCGGGAGGGAGCTGTTTTTT.